The T cell receptor (beta chain) under discussion was sequenced for a study of blood T cell repertoires in COVID-19. About the research overall: Some COVID-19 samples were acute and others convalescent; all came from the United States, Italy and Spain.

The V and J ends lost 5 bases and 4 bases respectively, with 11 bases between them. The CDR3 contains 13 residues. Produced via immunoSEQ multiplex PCR; TCRdb's table is partial and in-frame only. Of some 200,000 clones in the sample, approximately 90% were seen once. J is TRBJ1-2 and V is TRBV12-3 or TRBV12-4; D gene uncertain. Source material: PBMCs or T cells enriched from blood (not recorded which). This TCR derives from a woman in her twenties or thirties who had recovered from COVID-19. The CDR3 DNA reads TGTGCCAGCAGTCCCGGGAACTTCTATGGCTACACCTTC. Protein: CASSPGNFYGYTF.